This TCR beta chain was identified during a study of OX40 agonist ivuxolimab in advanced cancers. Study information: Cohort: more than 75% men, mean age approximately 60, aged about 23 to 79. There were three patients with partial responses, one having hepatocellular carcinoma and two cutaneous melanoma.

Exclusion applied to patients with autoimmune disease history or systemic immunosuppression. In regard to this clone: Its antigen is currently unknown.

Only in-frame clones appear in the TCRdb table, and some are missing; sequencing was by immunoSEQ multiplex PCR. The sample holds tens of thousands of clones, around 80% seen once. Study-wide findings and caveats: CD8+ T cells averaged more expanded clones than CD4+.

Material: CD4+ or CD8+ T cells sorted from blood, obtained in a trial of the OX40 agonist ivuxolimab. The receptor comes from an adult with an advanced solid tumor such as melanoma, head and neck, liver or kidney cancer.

The DNA for the CDR3 is TGTGCCAGCAGCCAAATAAATGCTGAGGTTCAGTACTTC. This codes for CASSQINAEVQYF. This sequence joins TRBV4-2 and TRBJ2-4; D unresolved. The CDR3 is 13 amino acids. V was pared by 2 bases and J by 11 bases, with 13 bases between. Germline-derived CDR1 and CDR2 are LGHNA and YNFKEQ.